Below are 9 T cell receptor beta chains sequenced from a single sample in a study of blood T cell repertoires in COVID-19. Repertoires were generated with immunoSEQ multiplex PCR, while TCRdb's copy carries only in-frame clones and drops some. The data contain 100,000 to 150,000 clones, 85% of them singletons. Sequencing input: peripheral blood. These TCRs come from a woman older than 75 with acute or convalescent COVID-19.

The J gene is TRBJ1-6, the V gene TRBV18; possibly TRBD1 for D (5 bases). Per the germline V gene, CDR1 is KGHSH and CDR2 is LQKENI. The CDR3 contains 13 residues. The ends were cut back, 3 bases at V and 9 bases at J, with 9 bases in the middle. Written as DNA, the CDR3 is TGTGCCAGCTCACCCCAGGGATCTTCACCCCTCCACTTT. Translating gives CASSPQGSSPLHF.

The V call is TRBV13, the J call TRBJ1-2; TRBD1 aligns across 8 bases. V was clipped by 5 bases and J by 3 bases; unmatched bases: 5. CDR1 and CDR2 (germline): PRHDT, FYEKMQ (reference sequence). The CDR3 consists of 14 residues. The CDR3, as DNA: TGTGCCAGCAGCCACGGGACAGGCGACTATGGCTACACCTTC. This sequence encodes CASSHGTGDYGYTF.

V is TRBV6-5 and J is TRBJ1-6, with TRBD1 as a possible D gene (6 bases). Trimming removed 10 bases from V and 8 bases from J, with 15 bases in between. The CDR3 spans 13 residues. Germline V gene data show CDR1 as MNHEY and CDR2 as SVGAGI. The CDR3 loop reads CATTNRVDSPLHF. CDR3 sequence (DNA): TGTGCCACCACGAACAGGGTAGATTCACCCCTCCACTTT.

The chain has TRBV5-1 and TRBJ2-2, with TRBD1 as a possible D gene (5 bases). The CDR3 runs to 16 residues. The germline V and J ends were trimmed by 0 bases and 4 bases, with 13 bases remaining between them. Germline assignment: CDR1 SGHRS and CDR2 YFSETQ. This CDR3 reads CASSLARRQSTGELFF. As DNA, the CDR3 is TGCGCCAGCAGCTTGGCCCGGCGACAGAGCACCGGGGAGCTGTTTTTT. Supplemented by reference TRBV5-1 and TRBJ2-2, the full variable domain reads KAGVTQTPRYLIKTRGQQVTLSCSPISGHRSVSWYQQTPGQGLQFLFEYFSETQRNKGNFPGRFSGRQFSNSRSEMNVSTLELGDSALYLCASSLARRQSTGELFFGEGSRLTVL.

This clone appeared once. The chain combines TRBV5-4 with TRBJ1-6; D possibly corresponds to TRBD1 (6 bases). V lost 0 bases and J 7 bases, leaving 11 bases between the germline ends. The CDR3 has 15 residues. CDR1 is SGHNT, CDR2 YYREEE, per germline (reference sequence). The CDR3 loop reads CASSLAGTQNSPLHF. As DNA, the CDR3 is TGTGCCAGCAGCTTGGCCGGGACACAAAATTCACCCCTCCACTTT.

V and J are TRBV19 and TRBJ2-1; D might be TRBD1 (5 bases). CDR3 length: 14 amino acids. Trimming pared 1 base from V and 7 bases from J, leaving 11 bases between. Per the germline V gene, CDR1 is LNHDA and CDR2 is SQIVND (reference sequence). The DNA of the CDR3 is TGTGCCAGTAGTATAGGACAGACTGTTAATGAGCAGTTCTTC. This codes for CASSIGQTVNEQFF.

The chain uses TRBV20-1 and TRBJ2-7; TRBD1 matches at 7 bases. Germline V gene sequence: CDR1 DFQATT, CDR2 SNEGSKA (reference sequence). CDR3 length: 11 residues. V lost 5 bases, J lost 6 bases, and 4 bases stayed unmatched. This chain's CDR3 is CSAGDSSEQYF. The CDR3 bases are TGCAGTGCTGGGGACAGTTCCGAGCAGTACTTC.

The gene calls are TRBV5-1 and TRBJ1-5; a weak D match, TRBD1 (5 bases). V lost 0 bases, J lost 7 bases, and 11 bases lay in between. The V gene's germline CDR1 is SGHRS and CDR2 YFSETQ. The CDR3 spans 14 residues. The CDR3 here is CASSLDSGGQPQHF. The CDR3 DNA follows: TGCGCCAGCAGCTTGGATTCGGGGGGACAGCCCCAGCATTTT.

This clone was observed once. CDR3 residues: CASSLSGGNSPLHF. The CDR3 coding sequence is TGTGCCAGCAGCTTGTCGGGGGGAAATTCACCCCTCCACTTT. The J gene is TRBJ1-6, the V gene TRBV11-3; D is perhaps TRBD1 (5 bases). CDR1 is SGHNT and CDR2 is YENEEA in the germline V gene. The ends were cut back, 3 bases at V and 7 bases at J, with 10 bases in the middle. This CDR3 region has 14 residues.